The clone carrying this T cell receptor (beta chain) was seen many times. From germline, CDR1 is MNHEY and CDR2 SVGEGT. The V segment lost 5 bases and the J segment 6 bases; nucleotides outside the gene matches: 15. The length of the CDR3 is 17 residues. Using its own MiXCR run on the RT-PCR reads, TCRdb lists one record per CDR3 protein. The table has about 680,000 distinct CDR3 sequences, more than 13% seen once. The sample comprised memory CD4+ T cells from blood. This chain links TRBV6-2 or TRBV6-3 with TRBJ2-1, with 8 bases identical to TRBD2. The sequence came from a female donor in good health, serving as a healthy control. This CDR3 is CASSNDLSGNSLNEQFF. CDR3 nucleotides: TGTGCCAGCAGTAACGACCTTAGCGGGAACAGCCTCAATGAGCAGTTCTTC.